The sequence of this T cell receptor beta chain was determined in a study of metastatic and nonmetastatic thyroid tumors. Study-wide results and caveats: It was reported that TCR beta diversity was significantly higher in malignant thyroid tumors than benign nodules, in blood and tumor.

In the source study's methods: The study's classifier, a distant-metastasis tool for papillary thyroid cancer, was built using CDR3 differences across clinicopathological groups. TCRdb re-clonotyped the PCR reads through MiXCR. It is TCRdb's table, rather than the study itself, that gives the V and J calls and clone size. Of 20,000 to 25,000 clones detected, over 9.5% appear once; the ten largest clones hold 25% to 35%. Thyroid surgery was performed in patients who had received no treatment beforehand. A few counts support this clone. No antigen is known for it. One end of the junction does not line up with germline, which may come from a read error. Sample: blood. The clonotype originates from a female donor with papillary thyroid cancer or a benign thyroid nodule (not recorded which). Some clones in this sample may be carry-over from other donors' samples.

CDR3 protein: CDSSFGPLGYAIYF. DNA of the CDR3: TGTGACAGCAGTTTTGGGCCCCTCGGTTACGCCATATATTTT. This chain joins TRBV12-3 or TRBV12-4 and TRBJ1-3; D unclear. The CDR3 consists of 14 residues.